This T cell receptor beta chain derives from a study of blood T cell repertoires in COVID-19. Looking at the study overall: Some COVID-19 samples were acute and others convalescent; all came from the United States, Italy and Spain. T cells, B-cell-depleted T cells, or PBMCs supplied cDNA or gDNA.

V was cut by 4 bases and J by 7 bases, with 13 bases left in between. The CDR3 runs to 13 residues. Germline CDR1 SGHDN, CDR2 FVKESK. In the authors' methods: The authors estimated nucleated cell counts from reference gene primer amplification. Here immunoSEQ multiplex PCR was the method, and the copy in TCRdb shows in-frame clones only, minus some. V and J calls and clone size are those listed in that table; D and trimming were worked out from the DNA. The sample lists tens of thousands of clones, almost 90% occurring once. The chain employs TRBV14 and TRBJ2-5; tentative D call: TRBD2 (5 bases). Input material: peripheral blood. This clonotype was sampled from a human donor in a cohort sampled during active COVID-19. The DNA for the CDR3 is TGTGCCAGCAGCCGATTTCAACGGGGGACCCAGTACTTC. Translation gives CASSRFQRGTQYF.